A selection of T cell receptor beta chains follows, all from one sample in a study of neurological immune-mediated disorders. TCRdb itself ran the 5' RACE reads through MiXCR, one entry per CDR3 protein. This table holds 45,000 to 50,000 distinct CDR3 sequences, 4% to 5.5% found once. Specimen: PBMCs. The source is a woman aged 60 to 75 with multiple sclerosis. Each CDR3 is given with its conserved first and last residue. A D gene is named only where the DNA matches it firmly. A clone size is listed for some rows: how often the clone was seen (once, few, many), or a class if it is expanded.

TRBV6-1	TRBD2	16	TRBJ2-7	few	TGTGCCAGCAGTGAAGTGCTAGCGGGGGCTTCCTACGAGCAGTACTTC	CASSEVLAGASYEQYF
TRBV20-1	TRBD2	15	TRBJ2-1	many	TGCAGTGCTAGAGATAGGCTAGCGGGGTTCAATGAGCAGTTCTTC	CSARDRLAGFNEQFF
TRBV12-3/TRBV12-4	.	14	TRBJ2-7	few	TGTGCCAGCAGTTTTGTTTTCGGCCCCTACGAGCAGTACTTC	CASSFVFGPYEQYF
TRBV4-3	.	13	TRBJ2-3	many	TGCGCCAGCAGCCAACGGGGTTCAGATACGCAGTATTTT	CASSQRGSDTQYF
TRBV7-8	.	15	TRBJ2-7	many	TGTGCCAGCAGCTTAGAATGGGACATCTCCTACGAGCAGTACTTC	CASSLEWDISYEQYF
TRBV5-1	.	16	TRBJ2-7	many	TGCGCCAGCAGCCAGGGGACGTTTGGAGGCGGCTACGAGCAGTACTTC	CASSQGTFGGGYEQYF
TRBV6-5	.	15	TRBJ2-6	many	TGTGCCAGCTCCAGGCTTGACGGTGGGGCCAACGTCCTGACTTTC	CASSRLDGGANVLTF
TRBV6-5	TRBD1	15	TRBJ1-1	few	TGTGCCAGCAGTTACGCCACAGGGGGAGACACTGAAGCTTTCTTT	CASSYATGGDTEAFF
TRBV6-2/TRBV6-3	.	15	TRBJ1-5	many	TGTGCCGGATCCCGGAGGGTCACGCTTGATCAGCCCCAGCATTTT	CAGSRRVTLDQPQHF
TRBV9	.	14	TRBJ2-1	many	TGTGCCAGCAGCGTAGTACCCGGGGGCTATGAGCAGTTCTTC	CASSVVPGGYEQFF
TRBV12-3/TRBV12-4	.	12	TRBJ1-2	.	TGTGCCAGCAGTTTCGAAGGGACTGGCTACACCTTC	CASSFEGTGYTF
TRBV14	.	15	TRBJ2-7	many	TGTGCCAGCAGCCAAGAGGGTAGGGAGTCCTACGAGCAGTACTTC	CASSQEGRESYEQYF
TRBV7-9	.	16	TRBJ2-2	many	TGTGCCAGCAGCCCGTGGACGGCCACGAACACCGGGGAGCTGTTTTTT	CASSPWTATNTGELFF
TRBV30	.	11	TRBJ1-4	many	TGTGCCTGGAGTGTACAAGAAAAACTGTTTTTT	CAWSVQEKLFF
TRBV7-2	.	14	TRBJ1-5	few	TGTGCCAGCAGCTTAATGGGGAATGAGCAGCCCCAGCATTTT	CASSLMGNEQPQHF
TRBV5-1	.	14	TRBJ2-3	many	TGCGCCAGCAGCTTGGGCAGTAGCACAGATACGCAGTATTTT	CASSLGSSTDTQYF
TRBV6-5	.	15	TRBJ2-1	.	TGTGCCAGCAGTTCCTCGGCGGGGATTTACAATGAGCAGTTCTTC	CASSSSAGIYNEQFF
TRBV15	TRBD2	17	TRBJ2-5	many	TGTGCCACCAGCAGAGATTTACTAGCGGGGGGGCGAGAGACCCAGTACTTC	CATSRDLLAGGRETQYF
TRBV20-1	TRBD2	16	TRBJ2-4	few	TGCAGTGCTAGATCGGCCGCGGGAGGTACCGAAAACATTCAGTACTTC	CSARSAAGGTENIQYF
TRBV19	.	13	TRBJ1-1	many	TGTGCCAGTAGTACGCAGATTCACACTGAAGCTTTCTTT	CASSTQIHTEAFF
TRBV10-3	TRBD2	17	TRBJ2-5	many	TGTGCCATCAGTTTAGTAGCGGGAGGGCCTGCGGGAGAGACCCAGTACTTC	CAISLVAGGPAGETQYF
TRBV7-9	.	13	TRBJ1-1	few	TGTGCCAGCACTCGTTTGGATAACACTGAAGCTTTCTTT	CASTRLDNTEAFF
TRBV25-1	.	15	TRBJ2-5	many	TGTGCCAGCAGTGAAAATCAGGGGGGTGGAGAGACCCAGTACTTC	CASSENQGGGETQYF
TRBV4-1	.	15	TRBJ2-5	many	TGCGCCAGCAGCCAAGATGGGGGGGCATCAGAGACCCAGTACTTC	CASSQDGGASETQYF
TRBV7-2	TRBD2	15	TRBJ2-3	.	TGTGCCAGCAGCTCTAGCGGGAGAGGAGGAGATACGCAGTATTTT	CASSSSGRGGDTQYF
TRBV7-2	.	13	TRBJ2-4	few	TGTGCCAGCAGCCCGTTAGCCAAAAACATTCAGTACTTC	CASSPLAKNIQYF
TRBV4-3	.	15	TRBJ2-7	.	TGCGCCAGCAGCCAAGATTTCGGCGCGGCCTACGAGCAGTACTTC	CASSQDFGAAYEQYF